This T cell receptor beta chain originates from a study of T cells in Graves' hyperthyroidism and ophthalmopathy. Amplified TCR beta CDR3 regions came from RNA transcripts. An initial round of RT-PCR targeting the TCR CDR3 relied on the HTBI primer set. TCRdb fed the multiplex PCR reads into MiXCR, producing one record per CDR3 protein. The sample records some 620,000 distinct CDR3 sequences, around 15% being singletons. The V gene lost 8 bases and the J gene lost 2 bases, with 13 bases spanning the gap. Germline loops: CDR1 SGHDT, CDR2 YYEEEE. The CDR3 length is 13 residues. This chain connects TRBV5-6 to TRBJ1-1, with D maybe TRBD1 (5 bases). The sequence was obtained from a woman aged 25 to 39 with Graves' hyperthyroidism. Sequencing was carried out using blood. The CDR3 region is CASQRGPNTEAFF. The DNA of the CDR3 is TGTGCCAGTCAGAGGGGCCCCAACACTGAAGCTTTCTTT.